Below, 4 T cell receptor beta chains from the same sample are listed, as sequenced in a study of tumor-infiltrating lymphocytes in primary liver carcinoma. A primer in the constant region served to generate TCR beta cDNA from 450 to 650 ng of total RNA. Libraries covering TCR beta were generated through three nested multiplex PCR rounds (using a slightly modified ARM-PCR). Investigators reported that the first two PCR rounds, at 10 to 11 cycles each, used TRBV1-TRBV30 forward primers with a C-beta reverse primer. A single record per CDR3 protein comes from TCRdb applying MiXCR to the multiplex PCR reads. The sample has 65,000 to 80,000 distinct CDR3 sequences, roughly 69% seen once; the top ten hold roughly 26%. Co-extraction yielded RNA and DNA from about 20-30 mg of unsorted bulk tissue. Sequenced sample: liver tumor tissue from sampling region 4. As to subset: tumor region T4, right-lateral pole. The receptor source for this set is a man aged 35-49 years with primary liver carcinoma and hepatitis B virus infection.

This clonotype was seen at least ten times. The CDR3 is CASSLAARADRTEAFF. The CDR3 nucleotides read TGTGCCAGCAGCTTGGCCGCGAGGGCAGATCGCACTGAAGCTTTCTTT. The chain carries TRBV5-4 and TRBJ1-1, with D hard to call. The V end lost 0 bases, the J end lost 4 bases, and 16 bases lay between the germline ends. CDR1 and CDR2 (germline): SGHNT, YYREEE (reference sequence). The CDR3 consists of 16 residues. Full variable domain (rest looked up from reference TRBV5-4 and TRBJ1-1): ETGVTQSPTHLIKTRGQQVTLRCSSQSGHNTVSWYQQALGQGPQFIFQYYREEENGRGNFPPRFSGLQFPNYSSELNVNALELDDSALYLCASSLAARADRTEAFFGQGTRLTVV.

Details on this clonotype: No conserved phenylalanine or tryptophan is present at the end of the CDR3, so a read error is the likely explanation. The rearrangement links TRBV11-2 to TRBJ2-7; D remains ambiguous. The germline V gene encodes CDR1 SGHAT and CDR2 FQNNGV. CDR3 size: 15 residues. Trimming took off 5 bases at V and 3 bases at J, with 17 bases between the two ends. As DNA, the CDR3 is TGTGCCAGCAGCACGGCACCGGGTCCGGACTACGAGCAGTACCTT. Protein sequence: CASSTAPGPDYEQYL.

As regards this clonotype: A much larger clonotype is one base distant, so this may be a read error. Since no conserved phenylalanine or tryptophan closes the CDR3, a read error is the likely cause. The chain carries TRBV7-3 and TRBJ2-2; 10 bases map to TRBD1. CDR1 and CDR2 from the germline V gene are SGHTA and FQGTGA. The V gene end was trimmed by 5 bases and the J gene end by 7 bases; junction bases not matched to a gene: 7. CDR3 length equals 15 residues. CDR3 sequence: CASSPGTGDIGELFY. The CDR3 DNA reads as TGTGCCAGCAGCCCGGGGACAGGGGATATCGGGGAGCTGTTTTAT.

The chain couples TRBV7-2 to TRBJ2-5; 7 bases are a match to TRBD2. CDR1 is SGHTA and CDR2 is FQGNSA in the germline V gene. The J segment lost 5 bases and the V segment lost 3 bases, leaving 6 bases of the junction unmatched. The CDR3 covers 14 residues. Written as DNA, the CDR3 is TGTGCCAGCAGCTTTAATATGGGAGGGGAGACCCAGTACTTC. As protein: CASSFNMGGETQYF.